This T cell receptor beta chain was documented in a study of Ad26.COV2.S vaccination and SARS-CoV-2 variants. The treatment was: about 20 received Ad26.COV2.S at low or high dose, single or two shots; 5 received placebo; per-sample allocation not given. Each sample was drawn 63 days after the first injection (of vaccine or placebo). The CDR3 spans 15 residues. Trimming removed 4 bases at V and 2 bases at J, with 15 bases between. Germline V gene sequence: CDR1 SGHDT, CDR2 YYEEEE. The repertoire was sequenced with immunoSEQ multiplex PCR; TCRdb's copy has only in-frame clones and lacks some. The data hold more than 300,000 clones, with around 88% observed a single time.

The rearrangement uses TRBV5-6 and TRBJ2-5, with D perhaps TRBD2 (7 bases). The sequence was collected from a person between 18 and 65 years old who received the Ad26.COV2.S COVID-19 vaccine or a placebo. Sequencing used peripheral blood, obtained in a trial of Ad26.COV2.S vaccine versus placebo. The CDR3 DNA reads as TGTGCCAGCAGCCACGGCGGGGGCGTGCAAGAGACCCAGTACTTC. Encoded protein: CASSHGGGVQETQYF.